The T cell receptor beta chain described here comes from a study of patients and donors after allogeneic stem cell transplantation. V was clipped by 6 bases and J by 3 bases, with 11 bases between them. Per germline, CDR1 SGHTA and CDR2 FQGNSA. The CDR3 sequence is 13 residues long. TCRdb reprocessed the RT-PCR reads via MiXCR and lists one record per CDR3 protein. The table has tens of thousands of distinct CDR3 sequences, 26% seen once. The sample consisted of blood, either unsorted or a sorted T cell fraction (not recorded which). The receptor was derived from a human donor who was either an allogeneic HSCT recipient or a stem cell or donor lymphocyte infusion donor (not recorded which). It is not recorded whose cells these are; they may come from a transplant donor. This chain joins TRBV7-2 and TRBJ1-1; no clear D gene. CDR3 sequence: CASRPSWHTEAFF. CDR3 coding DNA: TGTGCCAGCAGGCCGTCTTGGCACACTGAAGCTTTCTTT.